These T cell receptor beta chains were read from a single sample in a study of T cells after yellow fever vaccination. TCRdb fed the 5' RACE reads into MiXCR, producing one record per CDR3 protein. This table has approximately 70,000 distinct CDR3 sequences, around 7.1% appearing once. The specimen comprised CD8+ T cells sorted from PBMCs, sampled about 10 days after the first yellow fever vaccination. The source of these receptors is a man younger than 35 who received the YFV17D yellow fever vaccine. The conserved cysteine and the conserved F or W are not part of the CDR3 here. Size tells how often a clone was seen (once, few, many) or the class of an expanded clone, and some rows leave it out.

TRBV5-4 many ASSALGTEAF
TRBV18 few ASSPGGGADYNEQF
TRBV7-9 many ASSQTRVNYGYT
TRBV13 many ASSPRGGAFEGDEQY
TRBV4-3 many ASSQEVAGGYNEQF
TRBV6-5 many ASSYLGGGGTEAF
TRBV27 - ASSSLGQGQPQH
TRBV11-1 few ASSSWDRGSGANVLT
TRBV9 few ASSEEDRAGDEKLF
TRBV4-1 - ASSQLSLAGDEQY
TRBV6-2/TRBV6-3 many ASSLSGLYYNEQF
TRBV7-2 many ASSITVPNSNQPQH
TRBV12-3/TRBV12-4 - ASSPGPGVYGYT
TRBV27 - ASSALRTQDPINGYT
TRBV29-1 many SVEGYRETQY
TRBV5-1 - ASSYTWPRGWETQY
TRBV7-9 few ASSFPAGAYEQY
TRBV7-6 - ASSSGQRYEQY
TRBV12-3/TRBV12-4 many ASSLAFPSSYNEQF
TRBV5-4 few ASSSGGQLYEQY
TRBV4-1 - ASLAPGGSTDTQY
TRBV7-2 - ASSLGRVGYNEQF
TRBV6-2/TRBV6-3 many ASSLRRTGDTGELF
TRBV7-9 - ASSWEQAVYNEQF
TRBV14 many ASSQLSRLADTQY
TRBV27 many ASSLSSGSLSYEQY
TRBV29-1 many SVERGTAIYNEQF
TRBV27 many ASSIASYSGANVLT